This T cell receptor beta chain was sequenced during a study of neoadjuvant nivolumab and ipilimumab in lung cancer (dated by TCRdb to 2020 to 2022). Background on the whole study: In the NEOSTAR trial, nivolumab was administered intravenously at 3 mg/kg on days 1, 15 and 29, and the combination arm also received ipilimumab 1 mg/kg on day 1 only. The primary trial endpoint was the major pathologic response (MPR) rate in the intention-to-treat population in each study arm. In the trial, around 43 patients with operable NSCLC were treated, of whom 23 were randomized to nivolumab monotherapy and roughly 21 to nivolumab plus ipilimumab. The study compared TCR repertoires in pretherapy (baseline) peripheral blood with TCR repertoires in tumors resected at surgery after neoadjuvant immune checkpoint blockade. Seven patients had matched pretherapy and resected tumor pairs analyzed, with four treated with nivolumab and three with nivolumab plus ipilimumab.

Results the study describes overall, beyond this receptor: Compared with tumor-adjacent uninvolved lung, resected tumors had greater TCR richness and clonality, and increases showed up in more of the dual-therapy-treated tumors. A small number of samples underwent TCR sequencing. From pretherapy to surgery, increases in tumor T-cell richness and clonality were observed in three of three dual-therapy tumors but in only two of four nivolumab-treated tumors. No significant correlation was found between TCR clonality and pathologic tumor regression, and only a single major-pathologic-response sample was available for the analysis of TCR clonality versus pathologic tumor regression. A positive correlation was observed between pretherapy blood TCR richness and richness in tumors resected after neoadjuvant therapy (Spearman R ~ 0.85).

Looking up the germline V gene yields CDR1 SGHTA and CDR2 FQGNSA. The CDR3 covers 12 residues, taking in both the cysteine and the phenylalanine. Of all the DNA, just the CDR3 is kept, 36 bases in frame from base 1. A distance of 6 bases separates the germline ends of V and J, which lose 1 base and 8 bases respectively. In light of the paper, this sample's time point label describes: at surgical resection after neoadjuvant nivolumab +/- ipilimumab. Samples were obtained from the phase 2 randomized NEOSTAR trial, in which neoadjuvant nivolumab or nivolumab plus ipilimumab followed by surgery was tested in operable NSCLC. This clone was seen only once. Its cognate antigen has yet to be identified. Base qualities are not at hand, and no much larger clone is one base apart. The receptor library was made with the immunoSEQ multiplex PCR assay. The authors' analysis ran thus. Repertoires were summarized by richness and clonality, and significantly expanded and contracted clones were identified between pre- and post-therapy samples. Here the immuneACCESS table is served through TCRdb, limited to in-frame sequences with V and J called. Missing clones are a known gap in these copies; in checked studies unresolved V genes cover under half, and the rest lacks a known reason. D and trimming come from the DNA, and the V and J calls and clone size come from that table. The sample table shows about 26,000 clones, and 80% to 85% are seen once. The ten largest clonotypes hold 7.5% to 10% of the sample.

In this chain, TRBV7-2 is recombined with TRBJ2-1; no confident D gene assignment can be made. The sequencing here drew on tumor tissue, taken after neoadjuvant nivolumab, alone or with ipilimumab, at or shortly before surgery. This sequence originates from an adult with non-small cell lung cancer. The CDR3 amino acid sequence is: CASSLVFHEQFF. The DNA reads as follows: TGTGCCAGCAGCTTAGTTTTTCATGAGCAGTTCTTC.